This T cell receptor beta chain originates from a study of T cells in Graves' hyperthyroidism and ophthalmopathy. Study in general: It was at initial diagnosis, before any treatment, that peripheral blood was collected.

RNA transcripts gave rise to amplified TCR beta CDR3 regions. HTBI primers were the set used in a first-round RT-PCR of the TCR CDR3. MiXCR, applied by TCRdb to the multiplex PCR reads, yields one record per CDR3 protein. Found here are 600,000 to 750,000 distinct CDR3 sequences, approximately 15% of them singletons; the top ten hold around 15%. This clonotype was recorded a few times. Its specificity is not known. The germline gives CDR1 SGHVS, CDR2 FNYEAQ. V gave up 6 bases and J gave up 5 bases; unmatched junction bases: 17. The CDR3 length is 18 residues. The study, taken as a whole, reports: Blood samples included most of the expanded thyroid clonotypes exceeding 0.001.

Diagnoses rested on clinical symptoms, serum thyroxine and TRAb, thyroid ultrasound and orbital computed tomography. The source of the PBMCs was approximately 10 ml of fresh peripheral blood. The sequencing sample was made of blood. The receptor was derived from a man aged 50 to 59 with Graves' hyperthyroidism. The rearrangement uses TRBV7-6 and TRBJ2-5; 11 nucleotides align to TRBD2. CDR3 amino acids: CASSPNPLAGGPRETQYF. The CDR3 DNA reads TGTGCCAGCAGTCCTAATCCCTTAGCGGGAGGGCCCAGGGAGACCCAGTACTTC.